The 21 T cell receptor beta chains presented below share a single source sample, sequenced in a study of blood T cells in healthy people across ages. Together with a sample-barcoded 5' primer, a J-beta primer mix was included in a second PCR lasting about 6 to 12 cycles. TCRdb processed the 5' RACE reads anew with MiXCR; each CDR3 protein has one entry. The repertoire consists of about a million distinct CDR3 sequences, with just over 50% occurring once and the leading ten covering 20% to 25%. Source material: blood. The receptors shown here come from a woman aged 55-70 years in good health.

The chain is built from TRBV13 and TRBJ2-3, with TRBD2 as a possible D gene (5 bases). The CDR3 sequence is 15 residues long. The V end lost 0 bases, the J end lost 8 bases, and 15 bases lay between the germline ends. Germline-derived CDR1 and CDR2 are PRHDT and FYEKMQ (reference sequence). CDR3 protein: CASSLGSLERATQYF. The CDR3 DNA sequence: TGTGCCAGCAGCTTAGGGAGCCTAGAGAGGGCTACGCAGTATTTT.

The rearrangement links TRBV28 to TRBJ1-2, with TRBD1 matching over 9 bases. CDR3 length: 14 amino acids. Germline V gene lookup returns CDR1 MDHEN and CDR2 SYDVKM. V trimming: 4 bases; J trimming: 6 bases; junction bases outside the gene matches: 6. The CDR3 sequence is CASSSSDRGHGYTF. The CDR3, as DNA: TGTGCCAGCAGTTCCTCGGACAGGGGACATGGCTACACCTTC.

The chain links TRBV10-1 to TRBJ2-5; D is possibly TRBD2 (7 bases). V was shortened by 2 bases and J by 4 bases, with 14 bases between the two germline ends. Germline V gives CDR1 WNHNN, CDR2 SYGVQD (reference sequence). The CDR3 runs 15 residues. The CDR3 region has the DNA TGCGCCAGCAGTGAGAGAAGGGGGACTATAGAGACCCAGTACTTC. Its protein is CASSERRGTIETQYF.

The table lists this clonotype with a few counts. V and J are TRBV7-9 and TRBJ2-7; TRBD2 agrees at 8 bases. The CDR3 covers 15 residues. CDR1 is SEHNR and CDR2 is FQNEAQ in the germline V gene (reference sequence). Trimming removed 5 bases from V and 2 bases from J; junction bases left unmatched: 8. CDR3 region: CASSPDSGRTYEQYF. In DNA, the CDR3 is TGTGCCAGCAGCCCGGACAGCGGGAGAACCTACGAGCAGTACTTC.

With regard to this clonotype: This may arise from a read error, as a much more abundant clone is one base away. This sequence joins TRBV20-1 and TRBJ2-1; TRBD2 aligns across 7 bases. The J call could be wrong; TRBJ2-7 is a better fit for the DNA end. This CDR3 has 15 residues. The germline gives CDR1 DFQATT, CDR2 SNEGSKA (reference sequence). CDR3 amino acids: CSARSPTSAYNEQYF. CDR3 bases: TGCAGTGCTAGGAGTCCCACTAGCGCTTACAATGAGCAGTACTTC.

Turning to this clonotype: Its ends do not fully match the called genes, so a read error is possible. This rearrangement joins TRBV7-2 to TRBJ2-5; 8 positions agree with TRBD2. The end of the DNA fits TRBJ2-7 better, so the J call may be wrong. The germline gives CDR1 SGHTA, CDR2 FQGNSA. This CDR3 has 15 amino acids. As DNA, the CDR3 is TGTGCCAGCGGCTTAGTGCTGCGGGAGGTCTACGAGCAGTACTTC. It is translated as CASGLVLREVYEQYF.

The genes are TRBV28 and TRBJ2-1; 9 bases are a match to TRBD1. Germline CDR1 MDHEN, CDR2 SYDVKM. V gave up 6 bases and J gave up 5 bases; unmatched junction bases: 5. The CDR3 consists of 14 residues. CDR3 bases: TGTGCCAGCAGCAAGGACAGGGGCCACAATGAGCAGTTCTTC. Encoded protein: CASSKDRGHNEQFF.

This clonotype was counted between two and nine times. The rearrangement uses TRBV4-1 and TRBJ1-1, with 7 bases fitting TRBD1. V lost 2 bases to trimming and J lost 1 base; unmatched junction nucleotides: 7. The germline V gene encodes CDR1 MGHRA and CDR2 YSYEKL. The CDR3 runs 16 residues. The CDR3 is CASSQLQGRANTEAFF. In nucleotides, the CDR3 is TGCGCCAGCAGCCAATTACAGGGGCGGGCGAACACTGAAGCTTTCTTT.

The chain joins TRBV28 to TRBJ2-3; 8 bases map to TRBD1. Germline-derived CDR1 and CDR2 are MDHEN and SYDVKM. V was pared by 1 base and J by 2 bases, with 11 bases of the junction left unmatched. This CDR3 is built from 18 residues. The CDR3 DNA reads TGTGCCAGCAGTTTATTGAGGGCGACAGGGGCGGCCACAGATACGCAGTATTTT. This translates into CASSLLRATGAATDTQYF.

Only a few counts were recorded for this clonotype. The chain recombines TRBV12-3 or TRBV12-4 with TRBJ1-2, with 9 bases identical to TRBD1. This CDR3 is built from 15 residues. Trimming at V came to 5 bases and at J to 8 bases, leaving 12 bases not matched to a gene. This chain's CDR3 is CASSPLTGQGYGYTF. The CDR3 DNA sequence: TGTGCCAGCAGTCCGCTAACGGGACAGGGATACGGCTACACCTTC.

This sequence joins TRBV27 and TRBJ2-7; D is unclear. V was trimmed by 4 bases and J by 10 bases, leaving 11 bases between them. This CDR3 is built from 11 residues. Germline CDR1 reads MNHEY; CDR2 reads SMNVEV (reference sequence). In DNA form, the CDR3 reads TGTGCCAGCAGTTCCCCGAATACCCAGTACTTC. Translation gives CASSSPNTQYF.

For the CDR3, the DNA is TGTGCCAGCAGTTTTTCGGGGACAGGGACGATAGGCTTCTACAATGAGCAGTTCTTC. Amino acid sequence: CASSFSGTGTIGFYNEQFF. This chain joins TRBV28 and TRBJ2-1; 9 bases are shared with TRBD1. CDR1 is MDHEN and CDR2 is SYDVKM in the germline V gene. The J segment lost 3 bases and the V segment lost 3 bases, leaving 15 bases of the junction unmatched. The CDR3 sequence is 19 residues long.

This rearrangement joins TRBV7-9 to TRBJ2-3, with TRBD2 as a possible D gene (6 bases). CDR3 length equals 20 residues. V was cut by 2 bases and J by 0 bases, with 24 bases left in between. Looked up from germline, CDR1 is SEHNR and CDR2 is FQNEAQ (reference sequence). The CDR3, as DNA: TGTGCCAGCAGCTTAACTCGCCCTGACTCCGGGAGTACTAGCACAGATACGCAGTATTTT. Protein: CASSLTRPDSGSTSTDTQYF.

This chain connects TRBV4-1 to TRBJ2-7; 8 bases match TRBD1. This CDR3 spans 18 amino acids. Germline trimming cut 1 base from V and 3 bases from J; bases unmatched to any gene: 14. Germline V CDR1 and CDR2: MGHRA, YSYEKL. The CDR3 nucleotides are TGCGCCAGCAGCCAAGCTCTACCCAGGGGGCAGAATAACTACGAGCAGTACTTC. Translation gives CASSQALPRGQNNYEQYF.

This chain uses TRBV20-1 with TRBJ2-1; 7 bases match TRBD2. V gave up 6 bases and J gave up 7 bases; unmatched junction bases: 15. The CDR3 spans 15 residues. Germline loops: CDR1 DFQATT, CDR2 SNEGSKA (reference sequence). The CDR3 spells CSAKELGGLWNEQFF. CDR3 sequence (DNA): TGCAGTGCCAAAGAGTTGGGAGGGCTGTGGAATGAGCAGTTCTTC.

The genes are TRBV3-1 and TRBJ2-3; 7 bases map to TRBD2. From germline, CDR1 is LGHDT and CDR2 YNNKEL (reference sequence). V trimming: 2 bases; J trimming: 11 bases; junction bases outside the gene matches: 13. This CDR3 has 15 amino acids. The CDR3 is CASSQIGTTGFMQYF. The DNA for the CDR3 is TGTGCCAGCAGCCAAATCGGGACTACCGGTTTTATGCAGTATTTT.

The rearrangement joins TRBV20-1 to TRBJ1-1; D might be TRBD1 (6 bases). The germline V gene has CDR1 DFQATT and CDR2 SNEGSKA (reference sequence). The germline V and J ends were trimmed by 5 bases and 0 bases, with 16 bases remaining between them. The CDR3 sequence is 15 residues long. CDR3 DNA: TGCAGTGCTCAAGAACGGGGGACAATGAACACTGAAGCTTTCTTT. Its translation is CSAQERGTMNTEAFF.

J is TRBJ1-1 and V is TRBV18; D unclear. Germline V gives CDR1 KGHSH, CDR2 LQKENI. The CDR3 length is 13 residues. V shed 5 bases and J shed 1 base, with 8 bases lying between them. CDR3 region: CASSGWENTEAFF. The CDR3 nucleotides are TGTGCCAGCTCAGGGTGGGAGAACACTGAAGCTTTCTTT. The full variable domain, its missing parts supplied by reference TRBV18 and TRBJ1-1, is NAGVMQNPRHLVRRRGQEARLRCSPMKGHSHVYWYRQLPEEGLKFMVYLQKENIIDESGMPKERFSAEFPKEGPSILRIQQVVRGDSAAYFCASSGWENTEAFFGQGTRLTVV.

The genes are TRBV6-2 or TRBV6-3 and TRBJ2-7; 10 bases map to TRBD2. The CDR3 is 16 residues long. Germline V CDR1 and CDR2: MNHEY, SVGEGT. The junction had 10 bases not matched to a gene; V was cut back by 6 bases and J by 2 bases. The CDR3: CASRGTSGTVTYEQYF. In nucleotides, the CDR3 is TGTGCCAGCAGAGGAACTAGCGGGACCGTGACCTACGAGCAGTACTTC.

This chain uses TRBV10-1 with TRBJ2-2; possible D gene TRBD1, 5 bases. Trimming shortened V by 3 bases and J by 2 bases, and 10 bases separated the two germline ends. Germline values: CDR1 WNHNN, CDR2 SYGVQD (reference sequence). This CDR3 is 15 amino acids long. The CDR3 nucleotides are TGCGCCAGCAGTGACCCAGGGATAAACACCGGGGAGCTGTTTTTT. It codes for CASSDPGINTGELFF.

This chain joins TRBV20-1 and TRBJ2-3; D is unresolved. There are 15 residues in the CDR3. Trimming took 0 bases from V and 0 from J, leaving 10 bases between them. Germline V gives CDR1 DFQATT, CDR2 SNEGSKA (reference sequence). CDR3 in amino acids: CSARDLRTSTDTQYF. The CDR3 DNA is TGCAGTGCTAGAGATCTACGCACTAGCACAGATACGCAGTATTTT.